This TCR beta chain came from a study of OX40 agonist ivuxolimab in advanced cancers. Study in general: An anti-OX40 (CD134) antibody with agonistic activity, ivuxolimab, was administered to patients. Past anti-PD-1, anti-PD-L1 or anti-CTLA-4 therapy was accepted, and 40% to 45% had received some. Overall study results and limits: Relative to CD4+, CD8+ T cells held more expanded clones on average. CD4+ and CD8+ blood T cells expanded clonally by week 6 at 0.1 to 3.0 mg/kg.

This clone showed up just once. Its specificity is not known. Clones were read by immunoSEQ multiplex PCR, and TCRdb kept only the in-frame ones, dropping some. The sample consists of 60,000 to 65,000 clones, roughly nine tenths of them appearing once. CDR1 LNHDA and CDR2 SQIVND come from the germline V gene (reference sequence). The CDR3 is 16 residues long. V lost 3 bases to trimming and J lost 6 bases, with 18 bases between them. This specimen was CD4+ or CD8+ T cells sorted from blood, taken in a trial of the OX40 agonist ivuxolimab. J is TRBJ1-5 and V is TRBV19; a possible D gene is TRBD1 (5 bases). This receptor was identified in an adult with an advanced solid tumor such as melanoma, head and neck, liver or kidney cancer. DNA for the CDR3: TGTGCCAGTAGTATTTTTCTTTCGGATGGGGCTCAGCCCCAGCATTTT. Its protein is CASSIFLSDGAQPQHF.